This TCR beta chain comes out of a study of graft-versus-host responses after intestinal transplantation. Whole-study context: Recipients had transplants, and these were multivisceral, liver-intestinal, or isolated intestinal. Anti-thymocyte globulin served as induction for all recipients, who then took tacrolimus and steroids for about 3 years. General study points: Some patients had graft-donor T cell macrochimerism, and their allografts showed high graft-versus-host to host-versus-graft clonal ratios. Among recipient marrow samples, GvH clones were found; some appeared first in ileum or blood.

In regard to this clone: Antigen specificity is unknown.

This CDR3 is built from 14 residues. Germline CDR1 is SGHRS and CDR2 is YFSETQ. The assay was immunoSEQ multiplex PCR, and TCRdb's table has in-frame clones only and misses some. Of approximately 100,000 clones listed, around 86% are singletons. This TCR derives from a human patient who received an intestinal transplant, so some T cells may come from the graft donor. Material: PBMCs, obtained 255 days after intestinal transplant. This chain connects TRBV5-1 to TRBJ2-5; the D gene is possibly TRBD1 (6 bases). The end of the DNA is better explained by TRBJ2-7, so the J call may be wrong. The CDR3 here is CASSLGQGPYEQYF. The DNA of the CDR3 is TGCGCCAGCAGCTTGGGTCAGGGGCCCTACGAGCAGTACTTC.